A single sample gave rise to the 22 T cell receptor beta chains below, sequenced in a study of CD8 T cells in Susac syndrome. The authors reverse transcribed about 0.45 to 1 ug RNA with random hexamers. TCRdb passed the immunoSEQ multiplex PCR reads through MiXCR, listing each CDR3 protein once. In the table there are approximately 200,000 distinct CDR3 sequences, 90% to 95% of which are singletons. The source material was CD4+ T cells from PBMCs. These receptors all stem from a human donor with multiple sclerosis.

The V gene is TRBV12-3 or TRBV12-4, the J gene TRBJ2-5, with 7 bases identical to TRBD1. The CDR3 consists of 14 residues. Trimming at V came to 3 bases and at J to 2 bases, leaving 3 bases not matched to a gene. The CDR3 DNA is TGTGCCAGCAGTTTTTGGGGACAGCAAGAGACCCAGTACTTC. It specifies CASSFWGQQETQYF.

The chain has TRBV27 and TRBJ2-5, with D unresolved. This CDR3 is built from 12 residues. With 3 bases removed from V and 5 bases from J, the gap between germline ends came to 7 bases. In germline, CDR1 is MNHEY, CDR2 SMNVEV (reference sequence). This chain's CDR3 is CASSFSGETQYF. CDR3 nucleotide sequence: TGTGCCAGCAGTTTTAGTGGGGAGACCCAGTACTTC.

The CDR3 protein is CAWSSSGYYEQYF. The CDR3 nucleotides are TGTGCCTGGAGTTCTAGCGGGTACTACGAGCAGTACTTC. The J gene is TRBJ2-7, the V gene TRBV30; 8 bases align to TRBD2. Losses at the gene ends were 2 bases for V and 3 bases for J; bases not matched to a gene: 3. The CDR3 covers 13 residues. Germline V gene lookup returns CDR1 GTSNPN and CDR2 SVGIG (reference sequence).

The chain joins TRBV27 to TRBJ2-3; 14 bases agree with TRBD2. The germline V gene has CDR1 MNHEY and CDR2 SMNVEV (reference sequence). This CDR3 has 15 amino acids. The V and J ends lost 5 bases and 7 bases, in that order; junction bases with no gene match: 5. The CDR3 loop is CASSMTSGGAYTQYF. The CDR3, as DNA: TGTGCCAGCAGTATGACTAGCGGGGGGGCGTATACGCAGTATTTT.

The rearrangement uses TRBV5-6 and TRBJ2-7; the match to TRBD1 covers 9 bases. This CDR3 contains 13 residues. In germline, CDR1 is SGHDT, CDR2 YYEEEE. V lost 5 bases to trimming and J lost 6 bases; unmatched junction nucleotides: 6. The CDR3 reads CASSWTGAPEQYF. DNA of the CDR3: TGTGCCAGCAGTTGGACAGGGGCGCCCGAGCAGTACTTC. Together with reference TRBV5-6 and TRBJ2-7, the CDR3 gives the full variable domain: DAGVTQSPTHLIKTRGQQVTLRCSPKSGHDTVSWYQQALGQGPQFIFQYYEEEERQRGNFPDRFSGHQFPNYSSELNVNALLLGDSALYLCASSWTGAPEQYFGPGTRLTVT.

The rearrangement uses TRBV29-1 and TRBJ2-1; 10 nucleotides align to TRBD2. Germline values: CDR1 SQVTM, CDR2 ANQGSEA. CDR3 length: 16 amino acids. V gave up 5 bases and J gave up 5 bases; unmatched junction bases: 12. CDR3 in DNA: TGCAGCGTTAGACGTCGGGCTAGCGGGGGCAACAATGAGCAGTTCTTC. Protein: CSVRRRASGGNNEQFF.

The chain joins TRBV3-1 to TRBJ2-2; unclear D gene. The ends were cut back, 3 bases at V and 6 bases at J, with 8 bases in the middle. The CDR3 covers 13 residues. The germline V gene encodes CDR1 LGHDT and CDR2 YNNKEL (reference sequence). CDR3 in DNA: TGTGCCAGCAGCCAGGGGATCTCCGGGGAGCTGTTTTTT. Its protein is CASSQGISGELFF.

The V call is TRBV3-1, the J call TRBJ2-7; D may match TRBD1 or TRBD2 (5 bases each). Germline lookup yields CDR1 LGHDT and CDR2 YNNKEL (reference sequence). Between the trimmed V and J ends, which lost 4 bases and 3 bases, there was a span of 13 bases. This CDR3 region has 14 residues. This CDR3 is CASSPGVGHYEQYF. In DNA, the CDR3 is TGTGCCAGCAGCCCCGGGGTAGGACACTACGAGCAGTACTTC.

The chain joins TRBV29-1 to TRBJ1-1, with D possibly TRBD1 on 5 matching bases. Germline-derived CDR1 and CDR2 are SQVTM and ANQGSEA. This CDR3 comprises 12 residues. Trimming shortened V by 7 bases and J by 1 base, and 10 bases separated the two germline ends. The CDR3 nucleotides read TGCAGCGCCGGACACCCGAACACTGAAGCTTTCTTT. The encoded protein is CSAGHPNTEAFF.

This rearrangement joins TRBV6-6 to TRBJ2-7; 9 nucleotides line up with TRBD2. Germline CDR1 is MNHNY and CDR2 is SVGAGI (reference sequence). The trim removed 0 bases at V and 7 bases at J, leaving 10 bases unmatched. This CDR3 is built from 16 residues. CDR3: CASSYSPNAGGPEQYF. The DNA of the CDR3 is TGTGCCAGCAGTTACTCCCCCAACGCGGGAGGGCCTGAGCAGTACTTC.

The V call is TRBV7-6, the J call TRBJ2-7, with D tentatively TRBD1 (5 bases). The germline CDR1 and CDR2 sequences are SGHVS and FNYEAQ. CDR3 length: 15 amino acids. Deletions cut 1 base from V and 2 bases from J, with 12 bases between. CDR3 bases: TGTGCCAGCAGCTTAGGGACACCAAGGACCTACGAGCAGTACTTC. Protein sequence: CASSLGTPRTYEQYF.

V gene TRBV29-1 combines with J gene TRBJ2-5, with TRBD1 identical over 7 bases. CDR1 is SQVTM, CDR2 ANQGSEA, per germline. This CDR3 is built from 14 residues. V lost 6 bases, J lost 7 bases, and 14 bases stayed unmatched. CDR3 coding DNA: TGCAGCGTGACCGGGACAGCAGGGAAGGGGACCCAGTACTTC. Protein product: CSVTGTAGKGTQYF. The whole variable domain, filled in from reference TRBV29-1 and TRBJ2-5, reads SAVISQKPSRDICQRGTSLTIQCQVDSQVTMMFWYRQQPGQSLTLIATANQGSEATYESGFVIDKFPISRPNLTFSTLTVSNMSPEDSSIYLCSVTGTAGKGTQYFGPGTRLLVL.

This clonotype has a single count. This chain links TRBV30 with TRBJ1-1; 7 bases fit TRBD1. Germline CDR1 and CDR2: GTSNPN and SVGIG (reference sequence). The CDR3 is made up of 11 amino acids. V shed 1 base and J 11 bases; nucleotides not matched to a gene: 4. CDR3: CAWSGQGRAFF. CDR3 sequence (DNA): TGTGCCTGGAGTGGACAGGGTAGGGCTTTCTTT.

The gene calls are TRBV5-1 and TRBJ2-3; 7 bases line up with TRBD1. Germline CDR1 is SGHRS and CDR2 is YFSETQ. The CDR3 is 16 amino acids. V was pared by 4 bases and J by 3 bases, with 11 bases of the junction left unmatched. The CDR3 bases are TGCGCCAGCAGCGATAACAGGGGAAGAATGACAGATACGCAGTATTTT. It yields the protein CASSDNRGRMTDTQYF. Variable domain in full (rest from reference TRBV5-1 and TRBJ2-3): KAGVTQTPRYLIKTRGQQVTLSCSPISGHRSVSWYQQTPGQGLQFLFEYFSETQRNKGNFPGRFSGRQFSNSRSEMNVSTLELGDSALYLCASSDNRGRMTDTQYFGPGTRLTVL.

V usage is TRBV20-1 and J usage is TRBJ2-3; 8 bases line up with TRBD1. V lost 4 bases and J lost 5; bases outside the gene matches: 8. The germline CDR1 and CDR2 sequences are DFQATT and SNEGSKA (reference sequence). This CDR3 contains 14 residues. CDR3 DNA: TGCAGTGCTACGGGACAGGTTAGGGTAGATACGCAGTATTTT. It translates to CSATGQVRVDTQYF.

The J gene is TRBJ2-5, the V gene TRBV9; D not certain. This CDR3 contains 13 residues. CDR1 SGDLS and CDR2 YYNGEE come from the germline V gene. With 0 bases removed from V and 2 bases from J, the gap between germline ends came to 5 bases. This CDR3 reads CASSVDIQETQYF. In DNA form, the CDR3 reads TGTGCCAGCAGCGTAGACATACAAGAGACCCAGTACTTC.

The chain uses TRBV12-5 and TRBJ2-3, with 12 bases aligning to TRBD2. This CDR3 spans 16 amino acids. Germline V gives CDR1 LGHNT, CDR2 FRNRAP. V lost 3 bases to trimming and J lost 2 bases; unmatched junction nucleotides: 3. The CDR3 DNA sequence: TGTGCTAGTGGTTTTGGACTAGCGGGGAACACAGATACGCAGTATTTT. Translation gives CASGFGLAGNTDTQYF.

This clonotype has only one observation. V gene TRBV5-4 combines with J gene TRBJ2-7; tentative D call: TRBD2 (5 bases). V lost 0 bases and J lost 1, with 20 bases in between. The germline V gene has CDR1 SGHNT and CDR2 YYREEE (reference sequence). There are 18 residues in the CDR3. The CDR3 reads CASSLGIKTRGISYEQYF. The CDR3 nucleotides are TGTGCCAGCAGCTTGGGCATTAAAACGAGAGGGATATCCTACGAGCAGTACTTC.

J is TRBJ2-3 and V is TRBV30, with 9 nucleotides matching TRBD2. The CDR3 length is 12 residues. The ends lost 3 bases at V and 6 bases at J; junction bases unmatched: 1. Looked up from germline, CDR1 is GTSNPN and CDR2 is SVGIG (reference sequence). The chain's CDR3 is CAWRTSGDTQYF. In DNA, the CDR3 is TGTGCCTGGAGAACTAGCGGGGATACGCAGTATTTT.

This clonotype was recorded only once. CDR3 residues: CATRAGGSTEAFF. In DNA form, the CDR3 reads TGTGCCACCCGGGCCGGGGGGAGCACTGAAGCTTTCTTT. V usage is TRBV24-1 and J usage is TRBJ1-1, with D perhaps matching TRBD1 (5 bases). This CDR3 comprises 13 residues. Trimming left V 9 bases short and J 4 bases short, with 14 bases between. The germline V gene encodes CDR1 KGHDR and CDR2 SFDVKD.

This chain connects TRBV12-3 or TRBV12-4 to TRBJ2-7; 12 nucleotides align to TRBD1. V was pared by 6 bases and J by 9 bases, with 9 bases of the junction left unmatched. The CDR3 length is 14 residues. DNA of the CDR3: TGTGCCAGCAGAATCATGGGACAGGGGGCGACGCAGTACTTC. It yields the protein CASRIMGQGATQYF.

This chain joins TRBV7-3 and TRBJ2-3, with 7 bases aligning to TRBD1. This CDR3 has 13 residues. Germline CDR1 SGHTA, CDR2 FQGTGA. The V and J ends lost 5 bases and 4 bases, in that order; junction bases with no gene match: 3. The CDR3 spells CASSIQGSDTQYF. CDR3 bases: TGTGCCAGCAGCATACAGGGGTCAGATACGCAGTATTTT.